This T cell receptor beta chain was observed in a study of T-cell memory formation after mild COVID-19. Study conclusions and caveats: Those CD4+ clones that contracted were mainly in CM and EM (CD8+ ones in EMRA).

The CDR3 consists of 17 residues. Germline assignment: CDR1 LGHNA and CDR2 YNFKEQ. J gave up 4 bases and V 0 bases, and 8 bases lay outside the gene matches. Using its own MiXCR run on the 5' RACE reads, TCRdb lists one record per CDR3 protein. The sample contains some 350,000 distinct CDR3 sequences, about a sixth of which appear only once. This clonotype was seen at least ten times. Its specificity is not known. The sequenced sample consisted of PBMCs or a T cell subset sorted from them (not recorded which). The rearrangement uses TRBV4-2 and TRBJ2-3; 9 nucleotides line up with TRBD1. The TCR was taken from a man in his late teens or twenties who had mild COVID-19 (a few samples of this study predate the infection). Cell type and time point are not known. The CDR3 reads CASSQDGPTGGSDTQYF. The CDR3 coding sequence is TGTGCCAGCAGCCAAGATGGTCCTACAGGGGGCTCAGATACGCAGTATTTT.